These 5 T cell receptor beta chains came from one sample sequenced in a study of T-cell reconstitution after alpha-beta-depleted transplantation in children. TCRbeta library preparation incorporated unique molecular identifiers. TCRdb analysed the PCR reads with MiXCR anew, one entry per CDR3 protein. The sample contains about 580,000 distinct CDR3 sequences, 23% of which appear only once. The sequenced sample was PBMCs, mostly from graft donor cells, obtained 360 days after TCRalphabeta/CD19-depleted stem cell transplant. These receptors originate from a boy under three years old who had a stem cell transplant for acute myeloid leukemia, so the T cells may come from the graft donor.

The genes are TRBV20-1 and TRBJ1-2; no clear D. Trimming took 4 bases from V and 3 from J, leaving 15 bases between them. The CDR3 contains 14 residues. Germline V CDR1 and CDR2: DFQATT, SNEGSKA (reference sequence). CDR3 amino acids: CSATLPGRYYGYTF. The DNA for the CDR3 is TGCAGTGCTACACTCCCTGGACGTTACTATGGCTACACCTTC.

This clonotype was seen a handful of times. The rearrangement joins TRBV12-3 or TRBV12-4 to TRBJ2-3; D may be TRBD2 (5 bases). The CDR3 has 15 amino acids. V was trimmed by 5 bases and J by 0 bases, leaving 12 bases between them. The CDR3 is CASSVRPGSTDTQYF. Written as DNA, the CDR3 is TGTGCCAGCAGTGTCCGCCCGGGGAGCACAGATACGCAGTATTTT.

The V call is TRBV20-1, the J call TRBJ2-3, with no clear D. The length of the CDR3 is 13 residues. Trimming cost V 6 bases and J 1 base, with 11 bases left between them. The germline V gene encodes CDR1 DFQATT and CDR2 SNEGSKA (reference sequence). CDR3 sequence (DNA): TGCAGTGCCACCGTCTTTGGCACAGATACGCAGTATTTT. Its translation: CSATVFGTDTQYF.

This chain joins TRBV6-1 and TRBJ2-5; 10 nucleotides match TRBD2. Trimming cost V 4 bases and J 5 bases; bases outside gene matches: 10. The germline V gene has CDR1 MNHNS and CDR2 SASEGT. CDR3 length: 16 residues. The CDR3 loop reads CASSGQAGGLRETQYF. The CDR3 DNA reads TGTGCCAGCAGTGGCCAAGCGGGGGGGCTTAGGGAGACCCAGTACTTC.

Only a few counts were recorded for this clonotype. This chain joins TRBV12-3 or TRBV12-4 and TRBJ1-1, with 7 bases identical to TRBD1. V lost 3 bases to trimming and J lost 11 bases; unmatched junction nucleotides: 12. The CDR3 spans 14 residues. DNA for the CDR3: TGTGCCAGCAGTTTTCGTCCAACAGGGGTGGGGGCTTTCTTT. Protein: CASSFRPTGVGAFF.